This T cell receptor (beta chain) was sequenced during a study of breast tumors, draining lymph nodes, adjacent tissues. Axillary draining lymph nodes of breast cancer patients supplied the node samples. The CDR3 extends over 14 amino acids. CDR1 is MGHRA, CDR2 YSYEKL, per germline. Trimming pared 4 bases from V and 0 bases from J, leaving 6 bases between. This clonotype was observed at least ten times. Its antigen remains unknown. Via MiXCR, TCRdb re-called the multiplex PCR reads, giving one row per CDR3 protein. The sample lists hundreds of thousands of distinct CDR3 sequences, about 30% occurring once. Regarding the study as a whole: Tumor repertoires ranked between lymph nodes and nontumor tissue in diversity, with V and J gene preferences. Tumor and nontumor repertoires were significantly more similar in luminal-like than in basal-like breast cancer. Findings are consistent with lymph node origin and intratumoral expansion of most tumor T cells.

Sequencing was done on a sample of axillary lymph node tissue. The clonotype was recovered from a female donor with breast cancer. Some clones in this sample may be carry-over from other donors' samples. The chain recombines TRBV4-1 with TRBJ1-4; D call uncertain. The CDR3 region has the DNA TGCGCCAGCAGCCTGGGGACAACTAATGAAAAACTGTTTTTT. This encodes CASSLGTTNEKLFF.